Given below is one T cell receptor (beta chain) in context. Trimming took off 2 bases at V and 3 bases at J, with 11 bases between the two ends. Per the germline V gene, CDR1 is SGHTA and CDR2 is FQGNSA. The CDR3 spans 15 residues. This specimen comes from a study of blood T cell repertoires in COVID-19. The overall study: The United States, Italy and Spain provided the acute and convalescent COVID-19 samples. From T cells, B-cell-depleted T cells, or PBMCs came the material, which was cDNA or gDNA.

Original processing notes: Scientists estimated how many nucleated cells there were by amplifying reference gene primers. Profiling relied on immunoSEQ multiplex PCR, and the TCRdb table lists in-frame clones only, not all of them. V, J and clone size derive from that table, while D and trimming were established from the DNA sequence. There are about 180,000 clones in the sample; about 86% occur only once, and over 7% lies in the top ten. Specimen: peripheral blood. The gene calls are TRBV7-2 and TRBJ1-5, with D possibly being TRBD1 (5 bases). The TCR sequence derives from a man over 45 with active or convalescent COVID-19. The CDR3 DNA sequence: TGTGCCAGCAGCTTATGGTCAGGGCCCAATCAGCCCCAGCATTTT. Protein product: CASSLWSGPNQPQHF. The variable domain in full, completed from reference TRBV7-2 and TRBJ1-5, reads GAGVSQSPSNKVTEKGKDVELRCDPISGHTALYWYRQSLGQGLEFLIYFQGNSAPDKSGLPSDRFSAERTGGSVSTLTIQRTQQEDSAVYLCASSLWSGPNQPQHFGDGTRLSIL.